The 30 T cell receptor beta chains listed next were all sequenced from one sample in a study of cytomegalovirus exposure and HLA in healthy donors. Amplification used 60 Vbeta primers and 13 Jbeta primers. TCRdb's table, derived via immunoSEQ multiplex PCR, lists solely in-frame clones and lacks some. The sample holds some 140,000 clones, under 80% seen once. The sample consisted of PBMCs. The source is a woman aged 45-60 years in good health and CMV-seropositive.

The rearrangement links TRBV7-9 to TRBJ2-5; TRBD2 matches 8 bases. J lost 4 bases, V lost 2 bases, and 6 bases had no gene match. The germline V gene has CDR1 SEHNR and CDR2 FQNEAQ (reference sequence). The CDR3 consists of 15 residues. DNA for the CDR3: TGTGCCAGCAGCTTATTCGGCGGGGGGACAGAGACCCAGTACTTC. The encoded protein is CASSLFGGGTETQYF.

DNA for the CDR3: TGTGCCAGCAGCTTAGGGGGGACAGGGTCCTATGGCTACACCTTC. Translated: CASSLGGTGSYGYTF. This chain links TRBV7-2 with TRBJ1-2; TRBD1 agrees at 9 bases. Germline assignment: CDR1 SGHTA and CDR2 FQGNSA. The CDR3 length is 15 residues. V lost 1 base to trimming and J lost 4 bases; unmatched junction nucleotides: 4.

V gene TRBV5-1 combines with J gene TRBJ2-3; possible D gene TRBD2, 6 bases. The germline gives CDR1 SGHRS, CDR2 YFSETQ. This CDR3 is 17 amino acids long. V lost 4 bases to trimming and J lost 4 bases, with 22 bases between them. The CDR3 spells CASSDAPQRGGADTQYF. The CDR3 DNA follows: TGCGCCAGCAGCGACGCCCCCCAGAGGGGAGGAGCAGATACGCAGTATTTT.

The chain recombines TRBV9 with TRBJ1-5; TRBD1 aligns across 8 bases. Germline V gene lookup returns CDR1 SGDLS and CDR2 YYNGEE. V trimming: 2 bases; J trimming: 5 bases; junction bases outside the gene matches: 3. The CDR3 runs 14 residues. The CDR3 bases are TGTGCCAGCAGCGTTCAGGGGGCGGATCAGCCCCAGCATTTT. This sequence encodes CASSVQGADQPQHF.

This rearrangement joins TRBV7-3 to TRBJ1-2; D not resolved. CDR1 is SGHTA and CDR2 is FQGTGA in the germline V gene. The CDR3 totals 13 residues. The V and J ends lost 5 bases and 7 bases respectively, with 14 bases between them. The CDR3 nucleotides are TGTGCCAGCAGCCCCGCGGGGTTTAGTGGCTACACCTTC. It codes for CASSPAGFSGYTF.

This clone was observed a single time. The chain links TRBV18 to TRBJ1-5; D not resolved. Trimming shortened V by 3 bases and J by 3 bases, and 18 bases separated the two germline ends. The CDR3 has 17 residues. From germline, CDR1 is KGHSH and CDR2 LQKENI. The CDR3 spells CASSPSTAGYTNQPQHF. The CDR3 nucleotides read TGTGCCAGCTCACCGTCTACGGCGGGCTATACCAATCAGCCCCAGCATTTT.

The V and J genes are TRBV7-9 and TRBJ2-5; TRBD1 agrees at 8 bases. Per germline, CDR1 SEHNR and CDR2 FQNEAQ (reference sequence). This CDR3 is 16 amino acids long. V lost 1 base to trimming and J lost 2 bases; unmatched junction nucleotides: 6. CDR3 amino acids: CASSLGRTGQQETQYF. CDR3 nucleotides: TGTGCCAGCAGCTTAGGCAGGACAGGGCAACAAGAGACCCAGTACTTC.

This clone was recorded once. V usage is TRBV4-1 and J usage is TRBJ2-4; a weak D match, TRBD2 (6 bases). V lost 0 bases and J lost 1, with 10 bases in between. The CDR3 length is 16 residues. The V gene's germline CDR1 is MGHRA and CDR2 YSYEKL. Written as DNA, the CDR3 is TGCGCCAGCAGCCAAGAACCGGGACTTGCCAAAAACATTCAGTACTTC. Protein product: CASSQEPGLAKNIQYF.

V is TRBV5-1 and J is TRBJ2-2; 10 nucleotides match TRBD1. The CDR3 covers 16 residues. The germline CDR1 and CDR2 sequences are SGHRS and YFSETQ. V was pared by 6 bases and J by 4 bases, with 9 bases of the junction left unmatched. The CDR3 DNA sequence: TGCGCCAGCACTGACCCGGGACAGGGGTTCACCGGGGAGCTGTTTTTT. Translated: CASTDPGQGFTGELFF.

The CDR3 DNA reads TGTGCCAGCAGCTCTCGGGTGCAGAACACCGGGGAGCTGTTTTTT. This translates into CASSSRVQNTGELFF. This chain joins TRBV7-9 and TRBJ2-2; no clear D. This CDR3 contains 15 residues. Germline values: CDR1 SEHNR, CDR2 FQNEAQ (reference sequence). The V gene lost 4 bases and the J gene lost 1 base, with 10 bases spanning the gap.

The chain is built from TRBV9 and TRBJ2-7, with 8 bases fitting TRBD2. Germline V gene lookup returns CDR1 SGDLS and CDR2 YYNGEE. This CDR3 spans 16 amino acids. V shed 3 bases and J 4 bases; nucleotides not matched to a gene: 12. The CDR3 spells CASSAIMGGGLYEQYF. The CDR3, as DNA: TGTGCCAGCAGCGCGATAATGGGCGGGGGGCTATACGAGCAGTACTTC. The full variable domain, completed using reference TRBV9 and TRBJ2-7, is DSGVTQTPKHLITATGQRVTLRCSPRSGDLSVYWYQQSLDQGLQFLIQYYNGEERAKGNILERFSAQQFPDLHSELNLSSLELGDSALYFCASSAIMGGGLYEQYFGPGTRLTVT.

The chain joins TRBV11-3 to TRBJ2-5, with D possibly being TRBD1 (7 bases). Looked up from germline, CDR1 is SGHNT and CDR2 is YENEEA. The CDR3 is made up of 15 amino acids. The ends were cut back, 4 bases at V and 4 bases at J, with 16 bases in the middle. The CDR3 coding sequence is TGTGCCAGCAGCTCGACGGCAGGGGGGATAGAGACCCAGTACTTC. The encoded protein is CASSSTAGGIETQYF.

The V and J genes are TRBV28 and TRBJ2-2; tentatively, D is TRBD2 (6 bases). With 2 bases removed from V and 0 bases from J, the gap between germline ends came to 7 bases. The germline CDR1 and CDR2 sequences are MDHEN and SYDVKM. This CDR3 comprises 15 residues. DNA for the CDR3: TGTGCCAGCAGTTTAGGAGGGGCGAACACCGGGGAGCTGTTTTTT. Translating it yields CASSLGGANTGELFF.

The count of this clone is one. The chain couples TRBV6-6 to TRBJ2-1, with 7 bases matching TRBD1. Germline-derived CDR1 and CDR2 are MNHNY and SVGAGI (reference sequence). V dropped 7 bases and J dropped 2; count of bases not matched to a gene: 5. The CDR3 covers 14 residues. CDR3 DNA: TGTGCCAGCAAACCCGGGACAGCCTACAATGAGCAGTTCTTC. This translates into CASKPGTAYNEQFF.

This clone was observed a few times. The chain links TRBV9 to TRBJ2-2; D perhaps matches TRBD1 (5 bases). The germline V gene encodes CDR1 SGDLS and CDR2 YYNGEE. CDR3 length equals 13 residues. The V end was cut by 0 bases, the J end by 6 bases, with 6 bases between. The CDR3 DNA sequence: TGTGCCAGCAGCGTAGTAGGGGCCGGGGAGCTGTTTTTT. Protein product: CASSVVGAGELFF.

The rearrangement joins TRBV9 to TRBJ1-1; the D is unclear. Germline assignment: CDR1 SGDLS and CDR2 YYNGEE. This CDR3 comprises 13 residues. Trimming removed 0 bases at V and 1 base at J, with 4 bases between. CDR3 loop: CASSVGENTEAFF. The CDR3 DNA reads as TGTGCCAGCAGCGTAGGAGAGAACACTGAAGCTTTCTTT.

The J gene is TRBJ2-1, the V gene TRBV27; 8 nucleotides agree with TRBD2. The CDR3 sequence is 14 residues long. V lost 1 base and J lost 7; bases outside the gene matches: 3. Germline lookup yields CDR1 MNHEY and CDR2 SMNVEV (reference sequence). The CDR3 region is CASSLLGLANEQFF. For the CDR3, the DNA is TGTGCCAGCAGTTTATTAGGACTAGCAAATGAGCAGTTCTTC.

This clone is a singleton in its sample. The rearrangement joins TRBV13 to TRBJ1-4, with 9 bases aligning to TRBD1. From germline, CDR1 is PRHDT and CDR2 FYEKMQ (reference sequence). V lost 3 bases to trimming and J lost 6 bases; unmatched junction nucleotides: 2. This CDR3 is 14 amino acids long. The CDR3 DNA follows: TGTGCCAGCAGCTTCTGGACAGGGGATGAAAAACTGTTTTTT. Translated, it gives CASSFWTGDEKLFF.

This chain links TRBV11-2 with TRBJ1-2; D gene uncertain. From germline, CDR1 is SGHAT and CDR2 FQNNGV. V was shortened by 5 bases and J by 0 bases, with 10 bases between the two germline ends. The CDR3 covers 14 residues. CDR3 in DNA: TGTGCCAGCAGCCCGACACGAGCTAACTATGGCTACACCTTC. Amino acids: CASSPTRANYGYTF.

This clone has just a few counts. Distinct nucleotide sequences in the sample also encode this CDR3. The chain recombines TRBV7-2 with TRBJ2-7, with TRBD1 matching over 7 bases. The junction had 6 bases not matched to a gene; V was cut back by 4 bases and J by 0 bases. Germline V lookup: CDR1 SGHTA, CDR2 FQGNSA. CDR3 size: 15 residues. CDR3 sequence: CASSYVGTASYEQYF. As DNA, the CDR3 is TGTGCCAGCAGCTACGTCGGGACAGCCTCCTACGAGCAGTACTTC.

The V gene is TRBV7-9, the J gene TRBJ1-2, with D unresolved. Per the germline V gene, CDR1 is SEHNR and CDR2 is FQNEAQ (reference sequence). V lost 5 bases to trimming and J lost 0 bases, with 19 bases between them. This CDR3 has 17 residues. The CDR3 DNA reads as TGTGCCAGCAGCACGACTATTCGTGGAGGTACTAACTATGGCTACACCTTC. Encoded protein: CASSTTIRGGTNYGYTF.

This clone was seen more than once but under ten times. V usage is TRBV13 and J usage is TRBJ2-1; D uncertain. The CDR3 extends over 15 amino acids. The V gene lost 0 bases and the J gene lost 0 bases, with 6 bases spanning the gap. Germline V gives CDR1 PRHDT, CDR2 FYEKMQ (reference sequence). The CDR3 loop is CASSLGTYSYNEQFF. The CDR3 DNA follows: TGTGCCAGCAGCTTAGGAACCTACTCCTACAATGAGCAGTTCTTC.

The chain is built from TRBV18 and TRBJ2-3, with 7 bases lining up with TRBD2. The junction had 6 bases not matched to a gene; V was cut back by 5 bases and J by 1 base. The length of the CDR3 is 15 residues. Per the germline V gene, CDR1 is KGHSH and CDR2 is LQKENI. CDR3 amino acids: CASSSSGTGTDTQYF. The CDR3, as DNA: TGTGCCAGCTCATCCAGCGGGACTGGCACAGATACGCAGTATTTT.

This chain connects TRBV9 to TRBJ2-1, with TRBD2 matching 11 bases. The CDR3 consists of 15 residues. Per germline, CDR1 SGDLS and CDR2 YYNGEE. Unmatched junction bases numbered 6, after V lost 4 bases and J lost 6 bases. CDR3 bases: TGTGCCAGCAGCATTAGCGGGGGGGTTATCAATGAGCAGTTCTTC. Encoded protein: CASSISGGVINEQFF. The full variable domain, completed using reference TRBV9 and TRBJ2-1, is DSGVTQTPKHLITATGQRVTLRCSPRSGDLSVYWYQQSLDQGLQFLIQYYNGEERAKGNILERFSAQQFPDLHSELNLSSLELGDSALYFCASSISGGVINEQFFGPGTRLTVL.

The V gene is TRBV7-2, the J gene TRBJ2-3, with D perhaps TRBD1 (6 bases). This CDR3 contains 16 residues. From germline, CDR1 is SGHTA and CDR2 FQGNSA. V was trimmed by 5 bases and J by 4 bases, leaving 19 bases between them. CDR3 DNA: TGTGCCAGCAGCCTACAGGGTTCCGATTCCGCAGATACGCAGTATTTT. It encodes CASSLQGSDSADTQYF. The full variable domain, with the rest looked up from reference TRBV7-2 and TRBJ2-3, is GAGVSQSPSNKVTEKGKDVELRCDPISGHTALYWYRQSLGQGLEFLIYFQGNSAPDKSGLPSDRFSAERTGGSVSTLTIQRTQQEDSAVYLCASSLQGSDSADTQYFGPGTRLTVL.

The V and J genes are TRBV4-1 and TRBJ2-3, with TRBD1 matching over 12 bases. The trim removed 4 bases at V and 5 bases at J, leaving 7 bases unmatched. Per germline, CDR1 MGHRA and CDR2 YSYEKL. The CDR3 totals 16 residues. CDR3 nucleotides: TGCGCCAGCAGCCCTTGGGACAGGGGGCCCTTAGATACGCAGTATTTT. This encodes CASSPWDRGPLDTQYF.

This clone was counted between two and nine times. The genes are TRBV5-1 and TRBJ1-1, with D possibly TRBD1 on 6 matching bases. V lost 0 bases to trimming and J lost 4 bases, with 7 bases between them. Germline values: CDR1 SGHRS, CDR2 YFSETQ. This CDR3 is built from 13 residues. CDR3 amino acids: CASSLEGGTEAFF. DNA for the CDR3: TGCGCCAGCAGCTTGGAAGGGGGCACTGAAGCTTTCTTT.

The chain carries TRBV15 and TRBJ2-1; possible D gene TRBD1, 5 bases. Per the germline V gene, CDR1 is LNHNV and CDR2 is YYDKDF (reference sequence). The CDR3 runs to 14 residues. V lost 1 base, J lost 10 bases, and 14 bases lay in between. CDR3 coding DNA: TGTGCCACCAGCAGAGGGGGTTTGCGGACAGAGCAGTTCTTC. This gives the protein CATSRGGLRTEQFF.

The rearrangement joins TRBV5-1 to TRBJ1-1; D is uncertain. CDR1 SGHRS and CDR2 YFSETQ come from the germline V gene. CDR3 size: 13 residues. V was trimmed by 0 bases and J by 4 bases, leaving 7 bases between them. The CDR3 loop is CASSLDSSTEAFF. The DNA for the CDR3 is TGCGCCAGCAGCTTGGATTCATCCACTGAAGCTTTCTTT.

The genes are TRBV7-9 and TRBJ2-4; D may be TRBD2 (6 bases). This CDR3 has 17 amino acids. V was trimmed by 1 base and J by 7 bases, leaving 20 bases between them. Per the germline V gene, CDR1 is SEHNR and CDR2 is FQNEAQ (reference sequence). The CDR3 DNA reads TGTGCCAGCAGCTTAGTCACTCGACTGGGGGGTAAGAACATTCAGTACTTC. It translates to CASSLVTRLGGKNIQYF. Drawing the rest from reference TRBV7-9 and TRBJ2-4, the complete variable domain is DTGVSQNPRHKITKRGQNVTFRCDPISEHNRLYWYRQTLGQGPEFLTYFQNEAQLEKSRLLSDRFSAERPKGSFSTLEIQRTEQGDSAMYLCASSLVTRLGGKNIQYFGAGTRLSVL.